A selection of T cell receptor beta chains follows, all from one sample in a study of monozygotic twins with cystic fibrosis. Profiled with immunoSEQ multiplex PCR; TCRdb holds only in-frame clones, not every one. The sample lists under 10,000 clones, 98% to 99% occurring once. Sequencing was carried out using blood. These receptors all come from a girl aged 2 to 10 with cystic fibrosis. Each CDR3 is given with its conserved first and last residue.

V: TRBV27
CDR3: CATAPGLHYGYTF

V: TRBV18
CDR3: CASSPQGFTIYGYTF

V: TRBV6-6
CDR3: CASRPGQGADTQYF

V: TRBV6-4
CDR3: CASSIAGGSNEQFF

V: TRBV30
CDR3: CAWSAKGGGRTEAFF

V: TRBV10-1
CDR3: CASSGLAGGGEQFF

V: TRBV11-2
CDR3: CASRPRTAPTEAFF

V: TRBV15
CDR3: CATSRGRTANYGYTF

V: TRBV5-6
CDR3: CASSLGNEKLFF

V: TRBV6-5
CDR3: CASSRDRLNTEAFF

V: TRBV11-2
CDR3: CASSLAPGLTTDTQYF

V: TRBV19
CDR3: CASSIFASGKATDTQYF

V: TRBV30
CDR3: CAWSPETGRSNQPQHF

V: TRBV6-6
CDR3: CASSYYRDTQYF

V: TRBV10-2
CDR3: CASSDGGRLLYEQYF

V: TRBV19
CDR3: CASRDTFNQPQHF

V: TRBV9
CDR3: CASNPTPTGLYNEQFF

V: TRBV6-4
CDR3: CASSDSCVLGPTEVNTEAFF

V: TRBV5-8
CDR3: CASSLNRGTDTQYF

V: TRBV13
CDR3: CASSLRGLVDTQYF

V: TRBV29-1
CDR3: CSVGQPSTSYEQYF

V: TRBV18
CDR3: CASSPFAGENEKLFF

V: TRBV5-1
CDR3: CASTPRVGASYNEQFF

V: TRBV5-1
CDR3: CASSLRWQGRETQYF

V: TRBV7-9
CDR3: CASSFPAGTTYNEQFF

V: TRBV18
CDR3: CASSPRQGELTRTQYF

V: TRBV5-1
CDR3: CASSLVAGANTGELFF

V: TRBV18
CDR3: CASSHGGNQETQYF